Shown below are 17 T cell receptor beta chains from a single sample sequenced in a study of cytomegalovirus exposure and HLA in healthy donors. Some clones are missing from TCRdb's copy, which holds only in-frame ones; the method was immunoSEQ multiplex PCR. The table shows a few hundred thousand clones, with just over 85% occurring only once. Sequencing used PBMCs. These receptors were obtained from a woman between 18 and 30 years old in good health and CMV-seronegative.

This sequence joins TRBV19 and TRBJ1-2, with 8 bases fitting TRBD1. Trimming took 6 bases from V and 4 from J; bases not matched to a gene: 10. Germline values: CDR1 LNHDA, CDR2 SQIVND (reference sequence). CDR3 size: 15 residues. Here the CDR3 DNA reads TGTGCCAGTAGGAGCGGCAGGGGGCCTTTCTATGGCTACACCTTC. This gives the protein CASRSGRGPFYGYTF.

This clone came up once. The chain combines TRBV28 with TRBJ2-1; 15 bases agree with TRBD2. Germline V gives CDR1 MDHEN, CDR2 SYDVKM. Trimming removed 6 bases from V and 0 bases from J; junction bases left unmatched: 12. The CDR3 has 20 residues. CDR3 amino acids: CASSSFGGLAGGSSYNEQFF. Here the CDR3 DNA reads TGTGCCAGCAGCTCGTTTGGAGGACTAGCGGGGGGGAGCTCCTACAATGAGCAGTTCTTC.

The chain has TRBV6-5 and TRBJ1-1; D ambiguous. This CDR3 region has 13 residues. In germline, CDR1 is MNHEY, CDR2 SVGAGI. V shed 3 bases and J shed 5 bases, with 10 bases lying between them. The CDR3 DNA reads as TGTGCCAGCAGTTATGGAGGGCGGACTGAAGCTTTCTTT. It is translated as CASSYGGRTEAFF.

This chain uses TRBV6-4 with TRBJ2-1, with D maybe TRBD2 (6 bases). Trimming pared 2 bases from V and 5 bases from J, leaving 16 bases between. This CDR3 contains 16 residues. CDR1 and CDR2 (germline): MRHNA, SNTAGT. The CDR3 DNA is TGTGCCAGCAGTGACCAAGAACTAGCAGGCCACAATGAGCAGTTCTTC. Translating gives CASSDQELAGHNEQFF.

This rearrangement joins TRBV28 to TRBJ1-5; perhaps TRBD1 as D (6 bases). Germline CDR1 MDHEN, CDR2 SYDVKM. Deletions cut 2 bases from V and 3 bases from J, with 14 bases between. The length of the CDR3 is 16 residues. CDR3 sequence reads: CASSLTGLAYNQPQHF. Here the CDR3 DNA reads TGTGCCAGCAGTTTAACAGGGCTGGCCTACAATCAGCCCCAGCATTTT.

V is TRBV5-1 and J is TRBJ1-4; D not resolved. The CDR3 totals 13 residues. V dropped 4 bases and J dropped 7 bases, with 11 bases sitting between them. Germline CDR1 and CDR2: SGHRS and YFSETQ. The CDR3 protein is CASSVRLREKLFF. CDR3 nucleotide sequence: TGCGCCAGCAGCGTTCGTTTGCGTGAAAAACTGTTTTTT.

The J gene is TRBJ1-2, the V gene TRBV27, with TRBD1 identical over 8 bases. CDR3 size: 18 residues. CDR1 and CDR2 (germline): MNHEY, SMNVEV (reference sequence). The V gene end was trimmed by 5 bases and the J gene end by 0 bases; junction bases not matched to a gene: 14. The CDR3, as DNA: TGTGCCAGCAGTACTAAGTCCGGGACAGGCCTTTCTAACTATGGCTACACCTTC. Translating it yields CASSTKSGTGLSNYGYTF.

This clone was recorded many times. The CDR3: CASSEPPGYEQYF. Written as DNA, the CDR3 is TGCGCCAGCAGTGAGCCCCCAGGCTACGAGCAGTACTTC. The rearrangement joins TRBV10-1 to TRBJ2-7; D ambiguous. This CDR3 has 13 residues. With 2 bases removed from V and 3 bases from J, the gap between germline ends came to 8 bases. Germline lookup yields CDR1 WNHNN and CDR2 SYGVQD (reference sequence).

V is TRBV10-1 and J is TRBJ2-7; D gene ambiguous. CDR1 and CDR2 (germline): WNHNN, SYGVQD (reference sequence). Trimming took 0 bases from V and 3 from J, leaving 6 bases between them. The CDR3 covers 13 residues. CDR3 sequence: CASSESKSYEQYF. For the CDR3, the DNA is TGCGCCAGCAGTGAGTCGAAGAGCTACGAGCAGTACTTC.

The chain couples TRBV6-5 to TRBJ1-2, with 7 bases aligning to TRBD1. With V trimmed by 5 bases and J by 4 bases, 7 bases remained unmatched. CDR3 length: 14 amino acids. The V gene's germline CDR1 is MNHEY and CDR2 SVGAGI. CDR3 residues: CASSQPGQRYGYTF. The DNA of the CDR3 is TGTGCCAGCAGTCAGCCGGGACAGCGCTATGGCTACACCTTC.

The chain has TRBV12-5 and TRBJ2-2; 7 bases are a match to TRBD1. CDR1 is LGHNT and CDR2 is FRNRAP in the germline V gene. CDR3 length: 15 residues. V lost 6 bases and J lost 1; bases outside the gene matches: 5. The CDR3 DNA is TGTGCTAGTGGCACGGGACAGAAGAACACCGGGGAGCTGTTTTTT. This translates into CASGTGQKNTGELFF.

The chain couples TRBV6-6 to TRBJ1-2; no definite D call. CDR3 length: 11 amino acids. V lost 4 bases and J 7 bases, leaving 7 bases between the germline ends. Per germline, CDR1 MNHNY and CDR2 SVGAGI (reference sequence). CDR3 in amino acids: CASSLAGGYTF. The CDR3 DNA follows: TGTGCCAGCAGTTTGGCGGGTGGCTACACCTTC.

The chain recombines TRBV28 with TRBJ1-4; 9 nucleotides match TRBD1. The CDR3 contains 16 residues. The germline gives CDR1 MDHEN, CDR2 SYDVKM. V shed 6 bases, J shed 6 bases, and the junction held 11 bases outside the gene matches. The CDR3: CASRNGQGLGYEKLFF. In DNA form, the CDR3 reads TGTGCCAGCAGAAACGGACAGGGGCTGGGATATGAAAAACTGTTTTTT.

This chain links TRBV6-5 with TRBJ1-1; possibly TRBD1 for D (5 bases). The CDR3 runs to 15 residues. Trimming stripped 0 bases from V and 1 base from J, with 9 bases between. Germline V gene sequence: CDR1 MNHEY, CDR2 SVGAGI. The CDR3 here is CASSYSRGGNTEAFF. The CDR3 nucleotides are TGTGCCAGCAGTTACTCGCGGGGGGGGAACACTGAAGCTTTCTTT.

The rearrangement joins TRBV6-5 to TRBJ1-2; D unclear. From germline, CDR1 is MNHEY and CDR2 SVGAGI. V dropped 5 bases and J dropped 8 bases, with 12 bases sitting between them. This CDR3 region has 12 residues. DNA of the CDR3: TGTGCCAGCAGTAACCCAGGCTACGGCTACACCTTC. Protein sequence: CASSNPGYGYTF.

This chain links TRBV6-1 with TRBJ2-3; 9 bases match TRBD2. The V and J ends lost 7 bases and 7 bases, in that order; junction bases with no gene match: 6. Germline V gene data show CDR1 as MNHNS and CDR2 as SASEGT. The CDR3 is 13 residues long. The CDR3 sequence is CASMGGGAYTQYF. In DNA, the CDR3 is TGTGCCAGCATGGGCGGGGGGGCGTATACGCAGTATTTT.

The CDR3 DNA reads TGCGCCAGCAGCTTGAGGTCAGGGGCCACAGATACGCAGTATTTT. Translating gives CASSLRSGATDTQYF. The chain uses TRBV5-1 and TRBJ2-3; possible D gene TRBD1, 6 bases. The V gene lost 1 base and the J gene lost 2 bases, with 11 bases spanning the gap. Germline V lookup: CDR1 SGHRS, CDR2 YFSETQ. The length of the CDR3 is 15 residues.